This is a list of T cell receptor beta chains from one sample in a study of tumor-infiltrating lymphocytes in primary liver carcinoma. TCRdb re-called the multiplex PCR reads through MiXCR, storing one row per CDR3 protein. This sample carries 250,000 to 400,000 distinct CDR3 sequences, over 55% of them seen once, and the ten largest clones take roughly 9%. Sequencing was carried out using peripheral blood. All receptors derive from a man in his forties with primary liver carcinoma and hepatitis B virus infection. The CDR3 runs from the conserved cysteine through the conserved F or W. A D gene is named only where the DNA matches it firmly. A row's size may be missing; if present it is once, few, many or a size class.

D gene: -
V gene: TRBV5-8
clone size: -
J gene: TRBJ1-6
CDR3 protein: CASGLGGSNSPLHF
CDR3 DNA: TGTGCCAGCGGCTTGGGTGGATCCAATTCACCCCTCCACTTT

D gene: -
V gene: TRBV6-5
clone size: -
J gene: TRBJ1-1
CDR3 protein: CASMAWGEAEAFF
CDR3 DNA: TGTGCCAGCATGGCTTGGGGGGAAGCTGAAGCTTTCTTT

D gene: -
V gene: TRBV29-1
clone size: -
J gene: TRBJ1-4
CDR3 protein: CSVGVGVNEKLFF
CDR3 DNA: TGCAGCGTGGGGGTGGGCGTTAATGAAAAACTGTTTTTT

D gene: TRBD1
V gene: TRBV5-1
clone size: -
J gene: TRBJ2-3
CDR3 protein: CASSPRQGARSDTQYF
CDR3 DNA: TGCGCCAGCAGCCCCAGACAGGGAGCAAGGTCAGATACGCAGTATTTT

D gene: -
V gene: TRBV5-6
clone size: -
J gene: TRBJ2-1
CDR3 protein: CANSRAGGPYNEQFF
CDR3 DNA: TGTGCCAACAGCCGAGCTGGGGGGCCGTACAATGAGCAGTTCTTC

D gene: -
V gene: TRBV11-1
clone size: -
J gene: TRBJ2-3
CDR3 protein: CASSPRTRDMQYF
CDR3 DNA: TGTGCCAGCAGCCCCCGGACTCGTGATATGCAGTATTTT

D gene: -
V gene: TRBV11-2
clone size: -
J gene: TRBJ2-1
CDR3 protein: CASSPRLTGNEQFF
CDR3 DNA: TGTGCAAGCAGCCCCCGACTAACGGGAAATGAGCAGTTCTTC

D gene: TRBD1
V gene: TRBV30
clone size: -
J gene: TRBJ2-7
CDR3 protein: CAWKSVGTADSYGQYF
CDR3 DNA: TGTGCCTGGAAGTCAGTCGGGACAGCAGACTCCTACGGGCAGTACTTC

D gene: TRBD1
V gene: TRBV28
clone size: few
J gene: TRBJ2-5
CDR3 protein: CASSSPRQGQETQYF
CDR3 DNA: TGTGCCAGCAGTTCGCCTCGACAGGGACAGGAGACCCAGTACTTC

D gene: TRBD1
V gene: TRBV6-5
clone size: medium-sized
J gene: TRBJ1-1
CDR3 protein: CASSRTGETEAFF
CDR3 DNA: TGTGCCAGCAGTAGGACAGGGGAAACAGAAGCTTTCTTT

D gene: TRBD2
V gene: TRBV7-8
clone size: many
J gene: TRBJ2-7
CDR3 protein: CASSWGLAESSYEQYF
CDR3 DNA: TGTGCCAGCAGCTGGGGACTAGCGGAGAGCTCCTACGAGCAGTACTTC

D gene: -
V gene: TRBV6-1
clone size: -
J gene: TRBJ2-7
CDR3 protein: CATSEAGDGPYEQYF
CDR3 DNA: TGTGCCACCAGTGAGGCAGGGGACGGACCCTACGAGCAGTACTTC

D gene: -
V gene: TRBV4-3
clone size: -
J gene: TRBJ1-5
CDR3 protein: CTSSQSREQPQHF
CDR3 DNA: TGCACCAGTAGCCAGTCCAGGGAGCAGCCCCAACATTTT

D gene: -
V gene: TRBV7-8
clone size: -
J gene: TRBJ2-2
CDR3 protein: CASSSLGPGRRSTGELFF
CDR3 DNA: TGTGCCAGCAGCTCCTTAGGGCCCGGCAGGCGGAGTACCGGGGAGCTGTTTTTT

D gene: -
V gene: TRBV6-5
clone size: -
J gene: TRBJ2-7
CDR3 protein: CASIRRSGGLAGNEQYF
CDR3 DNA: TGTGCCAGTATCCGGCGGTCAGGAGGGCTGGCCGGCAACGAGCAGTACTTC

D gene: -
V gene: TRBV6-2/TRBV6-3
clone size: many
J gene: TRBJ2-1
CDR3 protein: CASSYSPVNEQFF
CDR3 DNA: TGTGCCAGCAGTTACTCCCCGGTCAATGAGCAGTTCTTC

D gene: -
V gene: TRBV11-2
clone size: -
J gene: TRBJ2-7
CDR3 protein: CVSSRDFSYEHYF
CDR3 DNA: TGTGTCAGCAGCCGGGACTTCTCCTACGAGCATTACTTC

D gene: TRBD1
V gene: TRBV5-4
clone size: -
J gene: TRBJ2-3
CDR3 protein: CASSDHDRGRTDTRYF
CDR3 DNA: TGTGCCAGCAGCGATCACGACAGGGGGCGGACAGATACGCGGTATTTT

D gene: -
V gene: TRBV14
clone size: -
J gene: TRBJ2-7
CDR3 protein: CASSRGTLIPYEQYF
CDR3 DNA: TGTGCCAGCAGCCGCGGAACTCTTATCCCCTACGAGCAGTACTTC

D gene: TRBD2
V gene: TRBV14
clone size: -
J gene: TRBJ2-3
CDR3 protein: CVSSHSSGRESDTQYF
CDR3 DNA: TGTGTCAGCAGCCACAGCAGCGGGAGGGAGTCAGATACGCAGTATTTT

D gene: TRBD1
V gene: TRBV6-2/TRBV6-3
clone size: few
J gene: TRBJ2-6
CDR3 protein: CASSYYRGRSGANVLTF
CDR3 DNA: TGTGCCAGCAGTTACTACAGGGGTAGATCTGGGGCCAACGTCCTGACTTTC

D gene: TRBD2
V gene: TRBV6-1
clone size: many
J gene: TRBJ2-1
CDR3 protein: CASSESASGYNEQFF
CDR3 DNA: TGTGCCAGCAGTGAATCGGCTAGCGGCTACAATGAGCAGTTCTTC

D gene: -
V gene: TRBV11-2
clone size: -
J gene: TRBJ1-2
CDR3 protein: CDSSLGLVDGYTF
CDR3 DNA: TGTGACAGCAGCTTAGGACTTGTTGATGGCTACACCTTC

D gene: TRBD1
V gene: TRBV4-3
clone size: many
J gene: TRBJ1-1
CDR3 protein: CASSRDRGQTEAFF
CDR3 DNA: TGCGCCAGCAGCCGAGACAGGGGGCAGACTGAAGCTTTCTTT

D gene: -
V gene: TRBV11-1
clone size: few
J gene: TRBJ2-1
CDR3 protein: CAGSPARRTYHEQFF
CDR3 DNA: TGTGCCGGCAGCCCGGCGAGGAGGACCTACCATGAGCAGTTCTTC

D gene: -
V gene: TRBV11-1
clone size: many
J gene: TRBJ2-2
CDR3 protein: CASSKLRGETGELFF
CDR3 DNA: TGTGCCAGCAGCAAATTACGGGGTGAGACCGGGGAGCTGTTTTTT

D gene: -
V gene: TRBV6-1
clone size: -
J gene: TRBJ2-7
CDR3 protein: CASSEDYRYEQYF
CDR3 DNA: TGTGCCAGCAGTGAAGATTACCGCTACGAGCAGTACTTC

D gene: TRBD2
V gene: TRBV5-4
clone size: few
J gene: TRBJ2-3
CDR3 protein: CASSRGLAGGVSSTDTQYF
CDR3 DNA: TGTGCCAGCAGCAGGGGACTAGCGGGAGGGGTTTCCAGCACAGATACGCAGTATTTT